At least ten counts were recorded for the clone carrying this TCR beta chain. The CDR3 is 15 amino acids. The trim removed 6 bases at V and 5 bases at J, leaving 3 bases unmatched. Those with hyperthyroidism were 18 to 65 years old, newly diagnosed, and ill for under 2 months. The sample is drawn from a study of T cells in Graves' hyperthyroidism and ophthalmopathy. Amplified regions were TCR beta CDR3 sequences from RNA transcripts. The TCR CDR3 first-round RT-PCR relied on the HTBI primer set. TCRdb analysed the multiplex PCR reads with MiXCR anew, one entry per CDR3 protein. The data hold 550,000 to 650,000 distinct CDR3 sequences, with around 13% observed a single time.

The genes are TRBV12-3 or TRBV12-4 and TRBJ2-3; 15 positions agree with TRBD2. This TCR was recovered from a woman aged 30 to 39 with Graves' hyperthyroidism that later progressed to Graves' ophthalmopathy. The specimen was blood. The CDR3 DNA reads as TGTGCCAGCAGGCAGGGACTAGCGGGAGGAGATACGCAGTATTTT. This translates into CASRQGLAGGDTQYF.